This T cell receptor (beta chain) was sequenced during a study of beta chain features in type 1 diabetes. In the study overall: Comparable age, gender and cell yields were observed in patients relative to healthy donors. The samples had approximately 100,000,000 sorted cells examined in all. Overall study results and limits: cDNA sequencing could over-represent cells with high TCR expression. The study found fewer insertions and more deletions at VDJ junctions in type 1 diabetes patients. Researchers report that Type 1 diabetes patients had moderately but significantly shorter TCRB CDR3s across all four CD4+ subsets.

The entirety of the isolated RNA underwent reverse transcription, so expressed TCRB transcripts were sequenced. Clones were sequenced by immunoSEQ multiplex PCR, and TCRdb holds only the in-frame ones, with some missing. Of about 270,000 clones listed, 13% to 15% are singletons. This clone appeared a few times. The antigen is not known. Per germline, CDR1 MDHEN and CDR2 SYDVKM. V was shortened by 3 bases and J by 2 bases, with 10 bases between the two germline ends. CDR3 length equals 14 residues. This chain uses TRBV28 with TRBJ1-2; unclear D gene. Specimen: naive CD4+ T cells from blood. The TCR sequence derives from a man aged 30 to 39 with type 1 diabetes. CDR3 bases: TGTGCCAGCAGTTTTTCAGGCATCAACTATGGCTACACCTTC. Translated, it gives CASSFSGINYGYTF.